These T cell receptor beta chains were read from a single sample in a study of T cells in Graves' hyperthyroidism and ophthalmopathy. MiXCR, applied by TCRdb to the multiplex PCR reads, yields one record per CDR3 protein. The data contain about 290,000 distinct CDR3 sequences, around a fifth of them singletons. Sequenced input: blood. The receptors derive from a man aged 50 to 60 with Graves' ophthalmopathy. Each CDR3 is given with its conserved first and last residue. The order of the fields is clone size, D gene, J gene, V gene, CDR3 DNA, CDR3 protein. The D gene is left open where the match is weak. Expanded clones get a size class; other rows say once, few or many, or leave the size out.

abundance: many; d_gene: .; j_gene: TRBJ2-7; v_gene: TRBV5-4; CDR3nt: TGTGCCAGCAGCTTGGACTTCAACGATAAGAGCGAGCAGTACTTC; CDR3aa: CASSLDFNDKSEQYF
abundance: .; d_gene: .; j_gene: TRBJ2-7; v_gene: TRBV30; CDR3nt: TGTGCCTGGAGCGGTTTCAGGGGCGGCGAGCAGTACTTC; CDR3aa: CAWSGFRGGEQYF
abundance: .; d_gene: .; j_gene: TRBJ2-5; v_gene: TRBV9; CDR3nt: TGTGCCAGCAGCACTCCACCCCAGGGAGTCCAAGAGACCCAGTACTTC; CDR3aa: CASSTPPQGVQETQYF
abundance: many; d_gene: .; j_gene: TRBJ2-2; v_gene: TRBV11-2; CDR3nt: TGTGCCAGCAGACCGACCCCCACCGGGGAGCTGTTTTTT; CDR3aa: CASRPTPTGELFF
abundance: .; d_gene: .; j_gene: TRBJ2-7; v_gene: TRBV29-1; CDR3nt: TGCAGCGCCTTCAGGGACGGCGAGCAGTACTTC; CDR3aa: CSAFRDGEQYF
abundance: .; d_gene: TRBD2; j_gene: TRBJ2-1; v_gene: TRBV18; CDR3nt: TGTGCCAGCTCACCAATGGGGGGACTAGCGGGAGTTTTAGAGCAGTTCTTC; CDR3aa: CASSPMGGLAGVLEQFF
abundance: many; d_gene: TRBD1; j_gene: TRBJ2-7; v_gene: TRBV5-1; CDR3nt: TGCGCCAGCAGCTTGGCCGGGCAGGGACAGGGGTCCGAGCAGTACTTC; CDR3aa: CASSLAGQGQGSEQYF
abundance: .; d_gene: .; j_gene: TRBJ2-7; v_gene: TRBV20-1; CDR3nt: TGCAGTGCTAGAGAAAGTGGGAGAACCTACGAGCAGTACTTC; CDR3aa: CSARESGRTYEQYF
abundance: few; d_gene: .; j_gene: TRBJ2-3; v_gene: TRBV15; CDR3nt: TGTGCCACCAGCAGAGATCCCGTAGATACGCAGTATTTT; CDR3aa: CATSRDPVDTQYF
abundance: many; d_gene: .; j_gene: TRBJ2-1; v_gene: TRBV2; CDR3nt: TGTGCCAGCACCATCGACATCCTCAATGAGCAGTTCTTC; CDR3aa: CASTIDILNEQFF
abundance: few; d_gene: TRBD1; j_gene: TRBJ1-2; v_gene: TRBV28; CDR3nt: TGTGCCAGCACCCGGGACAGGGGGCGAGCTAACTATGGCTACACCTTC; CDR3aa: CASTRDRGRANYGYTF
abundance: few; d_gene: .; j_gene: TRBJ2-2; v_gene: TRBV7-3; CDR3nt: TGTGCCAGCAGCTTAAGCAGCCACACCGGGGAGCTGTTTTTT; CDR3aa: CASSLSSHTGELFF
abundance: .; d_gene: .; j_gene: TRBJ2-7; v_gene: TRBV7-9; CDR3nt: TGTGCCAGCAGCTTAGGACCCAGGGACGAGCAGTACTTC; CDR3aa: CASSLGPRDEQYF
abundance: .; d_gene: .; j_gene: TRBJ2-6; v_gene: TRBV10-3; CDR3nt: TGTGCCATCAGTGACTGGGGGAGCGCTGGGGCCAACGTCCTGACTTTC; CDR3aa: CAISDWGSAGANVLTF
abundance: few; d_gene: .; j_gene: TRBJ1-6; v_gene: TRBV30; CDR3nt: TGTGCCTGGAGTTTTGGGAATTCACCCCTCCACTTT; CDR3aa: CAWSFGNSPLHF
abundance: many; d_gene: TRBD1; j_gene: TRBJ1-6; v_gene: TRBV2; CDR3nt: TGTGCCAGCAGTCTCAGTGGACAGGGTAATTCACCCCTCCACTTT; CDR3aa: CASSLSGQGNSPLHF
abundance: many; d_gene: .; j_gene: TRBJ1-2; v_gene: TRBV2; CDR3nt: TGTGCCAGCAGTGAAGTGGACACCTGGAACTATGGCTACACCTTC; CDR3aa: CASSEVDTWNYGYTF
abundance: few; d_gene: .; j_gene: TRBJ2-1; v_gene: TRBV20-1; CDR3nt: TGCAGTGCTAGAGATTCAGGGATCCCCTCCTACAATGAGCAGTTCTTC; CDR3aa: CSARDSGIPSYNEQFF
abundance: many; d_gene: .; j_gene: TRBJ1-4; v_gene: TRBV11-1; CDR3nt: TGTGCCAGCAGCTCGGGGCGTACGACGTTTGAAAAACTGTTTTTT; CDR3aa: CASSSGRTTFEKLFF
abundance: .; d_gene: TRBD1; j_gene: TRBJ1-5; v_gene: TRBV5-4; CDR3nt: TGTGCCAGCAGCTTGACGGGACAGGGAACCAATCAGCCCCAGCATTTT; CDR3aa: CASSLTGQGTNQPQHF
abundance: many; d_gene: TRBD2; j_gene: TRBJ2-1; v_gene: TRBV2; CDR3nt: TGTGCCAGCAGAACGGGAGGAAGATATGAGCAGTTCTTC; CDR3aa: CASRTGGRYEQFF
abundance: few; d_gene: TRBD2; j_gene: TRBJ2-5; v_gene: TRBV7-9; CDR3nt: TGTGCCAGCAGCTTAGAAGTCGGCGGGAGGCGAGAGACCCAGTACTTC; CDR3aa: CASSLEVGGRRETQYF
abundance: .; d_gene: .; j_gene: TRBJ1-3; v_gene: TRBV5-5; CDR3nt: TGTGCCACCACCGAGGCGGAGGGAAACACCATATATTTT; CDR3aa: CATTEAEGNTIYF
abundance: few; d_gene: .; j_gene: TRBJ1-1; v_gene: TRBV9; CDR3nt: TGTGCCAGCAGCGTAGACCCGGGTCGCAGCACTGAAGCTTTCTTT; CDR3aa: CASSVDPGRSTEAFF
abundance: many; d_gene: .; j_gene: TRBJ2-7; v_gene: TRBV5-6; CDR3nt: TGTGCCAGCAGCTTCTCGCGGAACTCCTACGAGCAGTACTTC; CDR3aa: CASSFSRNSYEQYF
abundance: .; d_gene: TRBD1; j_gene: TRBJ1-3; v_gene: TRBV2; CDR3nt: TGTGCCAGCAGCCTAGGGGGGGACAGCCCAGCGAAAACCATATATTTT; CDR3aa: CASSLGGDSPAKTIYF
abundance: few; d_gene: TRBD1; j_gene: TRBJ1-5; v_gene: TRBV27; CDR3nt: TGTGCCAGCAGCCGAACAGGGGGTTGGCAGCCCCAGCATTTT; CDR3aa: CASSRTGGWQPQHF
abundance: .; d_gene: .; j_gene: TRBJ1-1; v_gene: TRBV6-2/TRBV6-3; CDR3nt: TGTGCCAGCAGTCCAACGCAGGGCACTGAAGCTTTCTTT; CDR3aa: CASSPTQGTEAFF
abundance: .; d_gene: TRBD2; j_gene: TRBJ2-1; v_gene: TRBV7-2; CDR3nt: TGTGCCAGCAGCTACTCCGGGACTAGGTTCAATGAGCAGTTCTTC; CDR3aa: CASSYSGTRFNEQFF
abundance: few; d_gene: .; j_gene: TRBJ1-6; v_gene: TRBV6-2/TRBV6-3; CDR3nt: TGTGCCAGCAGTTACGGCCAAGAAATAACCTATAATTCACCCCTCCACTTT; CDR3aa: CASSYGQEITYNSPLHF
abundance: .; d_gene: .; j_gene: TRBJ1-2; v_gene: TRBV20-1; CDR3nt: TGCAGTGCTGTACCTTGGGACTATGGCTACACCTTC; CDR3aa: CSAVPWDYGYTF
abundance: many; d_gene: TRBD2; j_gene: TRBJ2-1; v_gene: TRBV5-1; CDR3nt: TGCGCCAGCCGACCCCCCGGGACTACCGGGAATGAGCAGTTCTTC; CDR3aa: CASRPPGTTGNEQFF
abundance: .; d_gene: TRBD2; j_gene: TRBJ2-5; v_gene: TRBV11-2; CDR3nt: TGTGCCAGCAGCCGGGAGGTTGTCGAGACCCAGTACTTC; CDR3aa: CASSREVVETQYF
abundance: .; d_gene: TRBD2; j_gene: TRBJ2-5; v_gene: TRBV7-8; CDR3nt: TGTGCCAGCAGCTTAGGCGTTAGCGGGGAGACCCAGTACTTC; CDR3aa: CASSLGVSGETQYF
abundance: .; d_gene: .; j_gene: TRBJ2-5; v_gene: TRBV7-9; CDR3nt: TGTGCCAGCAGCCTGCAGGGGGGCGGAGAGACCCAGTACTTC; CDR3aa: CASSLQGGGETQYF
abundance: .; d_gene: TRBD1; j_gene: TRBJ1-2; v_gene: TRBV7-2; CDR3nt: TGTGCCAGCAGCTCCCGACAGGGAGGGGGCTACACCTTC; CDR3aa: CASSSRQGGGYTF
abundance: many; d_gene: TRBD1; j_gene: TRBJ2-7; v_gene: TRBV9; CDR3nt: TGTGCCAGCAGCGTAGGGGCGGACAGGGAGTTCGGCGAGCAGTACTTC; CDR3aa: CASSVGADREFGEQYF
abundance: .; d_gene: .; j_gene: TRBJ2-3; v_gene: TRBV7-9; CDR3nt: TGTGCCAGCTTCCCGGAAACCGGCACAGATACGCAGTATTTT; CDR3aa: CASFPETGTDTQYF
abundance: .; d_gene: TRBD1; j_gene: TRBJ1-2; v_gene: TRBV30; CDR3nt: TGTGCCTGGAGTGTAGGGACAGGGCCCCGCTACACCTTC; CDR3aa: CAWSVGTGPRYTF
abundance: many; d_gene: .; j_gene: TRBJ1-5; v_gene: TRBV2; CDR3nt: TGTGCCAGCAGCCCCATCGGGAGCAACAATCAGCCCCAGCATTTT; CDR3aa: CASSPIGSNNQPQHF
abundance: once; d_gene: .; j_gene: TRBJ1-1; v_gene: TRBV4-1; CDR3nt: TGCGCCAGCAGCCAAGAGGGCCCGATGAACACTGAAGCTTTCTTT; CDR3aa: CASSQEGPMNTEAFF
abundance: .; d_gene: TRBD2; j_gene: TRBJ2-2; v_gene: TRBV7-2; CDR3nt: TGTGCCAGCAGCTTAGGTAGACTAGCGGGACGAACTACCGGGGAGCTGTTTTTT; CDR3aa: CASSLGRLAGRTTGELFF
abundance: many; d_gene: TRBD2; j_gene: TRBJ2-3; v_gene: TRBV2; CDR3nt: TGTGCCAGCAGAGATGGGACTAGCGGGACGGCAGATACGCAGTATTTT; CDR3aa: CASRDGTSGTADTQYF
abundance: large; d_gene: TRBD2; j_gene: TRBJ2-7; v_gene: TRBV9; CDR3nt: TGTGCCAGCAGCGCAAAGGGAGTAGCGGGAGAGGCCTACGAGCAGTACTTC; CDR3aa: CASSAKGVAGEAYEQYF
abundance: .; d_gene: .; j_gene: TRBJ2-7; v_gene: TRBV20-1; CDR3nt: TGCAGTGCTGTTGTCGAGGTTGCGAGCGAGCAGTACTTC; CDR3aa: CSAVVEVASEQYF
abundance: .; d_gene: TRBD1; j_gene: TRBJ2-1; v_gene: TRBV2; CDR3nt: TGTGCCAGCAGGGGACAGATTAGCTCCTACAATGAGCAGTTCTTC; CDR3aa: CASRGQISSYNEQFF
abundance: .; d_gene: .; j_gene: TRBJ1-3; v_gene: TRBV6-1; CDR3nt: TGTGCCACCAACGTAGTACAGGGTTCTGGAAACACCATATATTTT; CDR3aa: CATNVVQGSGNTIYF
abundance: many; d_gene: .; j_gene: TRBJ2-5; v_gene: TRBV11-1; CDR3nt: TGTGCCAGCAGCCCCGAGGGACCGACCCAGTACTTC; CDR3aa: CASSPEGPTQYF
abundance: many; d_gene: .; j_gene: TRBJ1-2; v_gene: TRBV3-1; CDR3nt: TGTGCCAGCAGCCAAGATAGGAGGGGAATCTATGGCTACACCTTC; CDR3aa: CASSQDRRGIYGYTF